Below are 5 T cell receptor beta chains sequenced from a single sample in a study of shared T cell receptors in the human thymus. Sequenced by immunoSEQ multiplex PCR; TCRdb stores in-frame clones only, minus some. The table records around 730,000 clones, 75% to 90% of them present only once. These data also formed part of another study, on human thymus T cells.

Sequencing used thymocytes. Receptors originate from a girl under three years old with a congenital heart defect.

The gene calls are TRBV5-1 and TRBJ1-4; 8 nucleotides match TRBD1. The germline V gene has CDR1 SGHRS and CDR2 YFSETQ. CDR3 length: 17 amino acids. V gave up 4 bases and J gave up 6 bases; unmatched junction bases: 14. CDR3 region: CASSPTGVWFNDEKLFF. DNA for the CDR3: TGCGCCAGCAGCCCGACAGGGGTTTGGTTTAATGATGAAAAACTGTTTTTT. The full variable domain, rest sourced from reference TRBV5-1 and TRBJ1-4, is KAGVTQTPRYLIKTRGQQVTLSCSPISGHRSVSWYQQTPGQGLQFLFEYFSETQRNKGNFPGRFSGRQFSNSRSEMNVSTLELGDSALYLCASSPTGVWFNDEKLFFGSGTQLSVL.

This chain joins TRBV5-4 and TRBJ2-7; TRBD1 agrees at 9 bases. CDR1 and CDR2 from the germline V gene are SGHNT and YYREEE (reference sequence). V lost 3 bases and J lost 6; bases outside the gene matches: 4. CDR3 length: 13 residues. The CDR3 protein is CASSWGDRAEQYF. For the CDR3, the DNA is TGTGCCAGCAGCTGGGGGGACAGGGCCGAGCAGTACTTC.

The rearrangement links TRBV20-1 to TRBJ1-2; D perhaps matches TRBD1 (5 bases). The CDR3 is 11 residues long. In germline, CDR1 is DFQATT, CDR2 SNEGSKA (reference sequence). V dropped 6 bases and J dropped 8 bases, with 13 bases sitting between them. CDR3 sequence: CSAERGNGYTF. The CDR3, as DNA: TGCAGTGCGGAGCGGGGGAACGGCTACACCTTC.

V gene TRBV7-8 combines with J gene TRBJ1-1, with 8 bases lining up with TRBD1. This CDR3 is 16 amino acids long. Looked up from germline, CDR1 is SGHVS and CDR2 is FQNEAQ. The V segment lost 5 bases and the J segment 0 bases; nucleotides outside the gene matches: 8. CDR3 protein: CASSHRQGLMNTEAFF. In DNA form, the CDR3 reads TGTGCCAGCAGCCATCGACAGGGGCTAATGAACACTGAAGCTTTCTTT.

This clone appeared once. This chain links TRBV6-4 with TRBJ1-1; 11 bases map to TRBD1. Germline loops: CDR1 MRHNA, CDR2 SNTAGT. V lost 0 bases to trimming and J lost 4 bases; unmatched junction nucleotides: 4. The CDR3 loop spans 16 amino acids. DNA of the CDR3: TGTGCCAGCAGTGACTCCGGGACAGGGGGGACCACTGAAGCTTTCTTT. Its protein is CASSDSGTGGTTEAFF.